This TCR beta chain was recovered during a study of cytomegalovirus exposure and HLA in healthy donors. The PCR contained 60 Vbeta and 13 Jbeta primers. Produced via immunoSEQ multiplex PCR; TCRdb's table is partial and in-frame only. The sample has about 120,000 clones, over 9.5% seen once. Among the donors, all were healthy bone marrow donors. CDR3 length: 14 residues. The chain combines TRBV21-1 with TRBJ2-7; the tabulated D call, TRBD1, remains unverified against the DNA. TRBV21-1 is classified as a pseudogene. The source of this sequence is a woman aged 18-29 years in good health and CMV-seropositive. The specimen sequenced was PBMCs. The chain's CDR3 is CASRPGQGAYEQYF. The CDR3 DNA reads as TGTGCCAGCAGACCGGGACAGGGGGCCTACGAGCAGTACTTC.